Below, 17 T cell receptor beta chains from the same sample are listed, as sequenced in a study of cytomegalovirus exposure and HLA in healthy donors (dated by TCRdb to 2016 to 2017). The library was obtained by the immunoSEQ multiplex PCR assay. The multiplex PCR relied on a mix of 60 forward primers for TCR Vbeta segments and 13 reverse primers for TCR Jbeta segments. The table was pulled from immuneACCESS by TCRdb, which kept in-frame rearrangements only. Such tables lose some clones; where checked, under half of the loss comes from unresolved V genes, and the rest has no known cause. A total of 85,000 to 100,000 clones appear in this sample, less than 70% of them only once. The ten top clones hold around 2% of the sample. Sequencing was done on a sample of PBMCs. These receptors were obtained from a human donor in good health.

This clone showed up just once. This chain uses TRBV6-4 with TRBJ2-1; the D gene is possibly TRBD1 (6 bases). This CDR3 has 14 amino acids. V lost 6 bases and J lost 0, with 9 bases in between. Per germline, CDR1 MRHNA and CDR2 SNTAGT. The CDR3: CASRMGASYNEQFF. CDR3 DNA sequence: TGTGCCAGCAGGATGGGGGCCTCCTACAATGAGCAGTTCTTC.

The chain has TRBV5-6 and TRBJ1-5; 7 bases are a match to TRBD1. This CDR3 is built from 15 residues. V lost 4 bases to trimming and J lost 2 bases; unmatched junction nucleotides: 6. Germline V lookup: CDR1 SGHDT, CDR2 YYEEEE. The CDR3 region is CASSRQGQGNQPQHF. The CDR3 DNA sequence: TGTGCCAGCAGCCGACAGGGCCAGGGCAATCAGCCCCAGCATTTT.

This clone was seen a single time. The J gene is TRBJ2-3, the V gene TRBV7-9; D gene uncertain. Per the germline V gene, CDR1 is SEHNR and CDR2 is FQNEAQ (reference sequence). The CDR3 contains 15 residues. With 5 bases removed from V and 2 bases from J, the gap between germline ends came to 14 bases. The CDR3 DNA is TGTGCCAGCAGCCCCCCAGGTCCCACCACAGATACGCAGTATTTT. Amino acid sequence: CASSPPGPTTDTQYF.

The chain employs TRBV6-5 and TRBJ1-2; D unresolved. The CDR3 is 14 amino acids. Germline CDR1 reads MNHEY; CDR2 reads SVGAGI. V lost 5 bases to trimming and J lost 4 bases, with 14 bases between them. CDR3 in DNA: TGTGCCAGCAGTCTGGGCCCTCCCTCCTATGGCTACACCTTC. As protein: CASSLGPPSYGYTF.

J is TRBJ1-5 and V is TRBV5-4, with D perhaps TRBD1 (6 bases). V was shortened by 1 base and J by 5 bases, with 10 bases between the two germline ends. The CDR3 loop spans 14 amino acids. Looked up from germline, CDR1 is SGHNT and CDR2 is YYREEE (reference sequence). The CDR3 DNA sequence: TGTGCCAGCAGCTTGTGGGGGGGCTATCAGCCCCAGCATTTT. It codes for CASSLWGGYQPQHF.

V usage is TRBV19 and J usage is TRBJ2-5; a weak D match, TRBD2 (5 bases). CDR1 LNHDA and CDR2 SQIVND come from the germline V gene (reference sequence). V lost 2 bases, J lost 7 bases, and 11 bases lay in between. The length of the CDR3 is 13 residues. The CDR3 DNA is TGTGCCAGTAGTATAAGGTCAGGAGGGACCCAGTACTTC. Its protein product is CASSIRSGGTQYF. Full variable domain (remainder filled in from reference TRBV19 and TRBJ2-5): DGGITQSPKYLFRKEGQNVTLSCEQNLNHDAMYWYRQDPGQGLRLIYYSQIVNDFQKGDIAEGYSVSREKKESFPLTVTSAQKNPTAFYLCASSIRSGGTQYFGPGTRLLVL.

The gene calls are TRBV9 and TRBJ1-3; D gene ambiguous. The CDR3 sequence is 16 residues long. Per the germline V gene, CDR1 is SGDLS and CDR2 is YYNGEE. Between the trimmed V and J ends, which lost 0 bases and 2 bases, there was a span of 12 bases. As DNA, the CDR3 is TGTGCCAGCAGCGTAGACCCCGGGATGGCTGGAAACACCATATATTTT. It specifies CASSVDPGMAGNTIYF. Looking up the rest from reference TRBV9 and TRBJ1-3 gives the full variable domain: DSGVTQTPKHLITATGQRVTLRCSPRSGDLSVYWYQQSLDQGLQFLIQYYNGEERAKGNILERFSAQQFPDLHSELNLSSLELGDSALYFCASSVDPGMAGNTIYFGEGSWLTVV.

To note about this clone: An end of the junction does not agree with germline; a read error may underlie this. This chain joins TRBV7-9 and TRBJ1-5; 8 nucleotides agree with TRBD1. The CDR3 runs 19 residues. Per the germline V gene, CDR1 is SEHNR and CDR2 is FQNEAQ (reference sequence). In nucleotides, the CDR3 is TGTGCCAGCAGCCTCGGGACAGGTTCTCCATACACGGACAATCATCCCCAGCATTTT. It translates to CASSLGTGSPYTDNHPQHF.

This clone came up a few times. The CDR3 spells CASSAPLAGGLNEQYF. In DNA form, the CDR3 reads TGTGCCAGCAGCGCTCCCCTGGCGGGGGGGCTTAACGAGCAGTACTTC. V usage is TRBV9 and J usage is TRBJ2-7; the match to TRBD2 covers 9 bases. The germline CDR1 and CDR2 sequences are SGDLS and YYNGEE. This CDR3 contains 16 residues. The V and J ends lost 3 bases and 5 bases, in that order; junction bases with no gene match: 12.

CDR3 amino acids: CASSSTGDSTGELFF. As DNA, the CDR3 is TGCGCCAGCAGCTCAACAGGGGATAGCACCGGGGAGCTGTTTTTT. V usage is TRBV5-1 and J usage is TRBJ2-2; 7 bases map to TRBD1. V lost 3 bases, J lost 4 bases, and 6 bases stayed unmatched. This CDR3 contains 15 residues. Germline V lookup: CDR1 SGHRS, CDR2 YFSETQ.

CDR3 residues: CASSLRDRKKNIQYF. For the CDR3, the DNA is TGCGCCAGCAGCCTACGGGACAGAAAAAAAAACATTCAGTACTTC. The V and J genes are TRBV4-3 and TRBJ2-4; 7 nucleotides line up with TRBD1. J was trimmed by 4 bases and V by 4 bases; bases with no gene match: 7. This CDR3 contains 15 residues. Germline-derived CDR1 and CDR2 are LGHNA and YSLEER.

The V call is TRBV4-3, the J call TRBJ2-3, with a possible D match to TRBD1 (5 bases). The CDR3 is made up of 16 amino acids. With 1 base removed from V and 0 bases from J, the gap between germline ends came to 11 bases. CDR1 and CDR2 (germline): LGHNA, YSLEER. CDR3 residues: CASSQVFRESTDTQYF. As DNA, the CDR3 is TGCGCCAGCAGCCAAGTTTTCAGGGAAAGCACAGATACGCAGTATTTT.

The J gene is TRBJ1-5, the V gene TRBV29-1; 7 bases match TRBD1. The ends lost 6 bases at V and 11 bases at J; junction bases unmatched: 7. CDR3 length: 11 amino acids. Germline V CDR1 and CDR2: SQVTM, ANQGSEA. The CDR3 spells CSVGLRGAQHF. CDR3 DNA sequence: TGCAGCGTGGGCCTCAGGGGGGCCCAGCATTTT.

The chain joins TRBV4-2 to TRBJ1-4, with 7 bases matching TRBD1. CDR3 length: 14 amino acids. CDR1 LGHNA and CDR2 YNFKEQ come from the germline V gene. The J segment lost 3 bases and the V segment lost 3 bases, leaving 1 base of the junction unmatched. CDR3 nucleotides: TGTGCCAGCAGCCAGGGACAGCCTAATGAAAAACTGTTTTTT. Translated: CASSQGQPNEKLFF.

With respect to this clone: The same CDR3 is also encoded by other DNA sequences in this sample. CDR3 residues: CASSPLETQYF. CDR3 in DNA: TGTGCCAGCAGCCCCCTGGAGACCCAGTACTTC. The chain employs TRBV7-2 and TRBJ2-5; no clear D. CDR1 and CDR2 from the germline V gene are SGHTA and FQGNSA. This CDR3 spans 11 amino acids. Trimming left V 5 bases short and J 5 bases short, with 6 bases between.

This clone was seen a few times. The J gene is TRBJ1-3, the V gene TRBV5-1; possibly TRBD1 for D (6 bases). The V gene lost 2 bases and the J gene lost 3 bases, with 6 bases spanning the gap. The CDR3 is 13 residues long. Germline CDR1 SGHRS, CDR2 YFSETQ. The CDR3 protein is CASSFRGGNTIYF. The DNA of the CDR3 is TGCGCCAGCAGCTTCAGGGGTGGAAACACCATATATTTT. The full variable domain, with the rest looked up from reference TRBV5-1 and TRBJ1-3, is KAGVTQTPRYLIKTRGQQVTLSCSPISGHRSVSWYQQTPGQGLQFLFEYFSETQRNKGNFPGRFSGRQFSNSRSEMNVSTLELGDSALYLCASSFRGGNTIYFGEGSWLTVV.

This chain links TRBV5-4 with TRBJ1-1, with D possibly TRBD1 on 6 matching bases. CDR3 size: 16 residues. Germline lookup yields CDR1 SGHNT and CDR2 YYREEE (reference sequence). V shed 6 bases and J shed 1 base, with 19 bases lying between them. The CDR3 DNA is TGTGCCAGCACCTCCGGAGTTACGACAGGGAACACTGAAGCTTTCTTT. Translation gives CASTSGVTTGNTEAFF.